This T cell receptor beta chain was captured in a study of blood T cells in healthy people across ages. Through a sample-barcoded 5' primer and a J-beta primer mix, a second PCR was run for roughly 6 to 11 cycles. TCRdb reprocessed the 5' RACE reads with MiXCR, giving one entry per CDR3 protein. The table records 1.5 million to 2 million distinct CDR3 sequences, roughly 50% of them present only once. Trimming stripped 6 bases from V and 0 bases from J, with 12 bases between. CDR1 is MNHEY, CDR2 SVGEGT, per germline. The CDR3 runs 15 residues. The sequencing sample was made of blood. The genes are TRBV6-2 or TRBV6-3 and TRBJ1-5; D remains ambiguous. This sequence originates from a woman in her forties in good health. The CDR3 region is CASSPDTFSNQPQHF. The CDR3, as DNA: TGTGCCAGCAGCCCCGACACTTTTAGCAATCAGCCCCAGCATTTT.